These 8 T cell receptor beta chains originate from one sample sequenced in a study of shared clonotypes between healthy human individuals. TCRdb keeps only in-frame clones here, not all; method: immunoSEQ multiplex PCR. Here the sample spans 1.5 million to 1.9 million clones, under 99% being singletons. Sequenced input: naive CD4+ T cells sorted from blood. The subset here: CD45RA+ positively selected. Source of these receptors: a man aged 25-40 years in good health.

The rearrangement joins TRBV28 to TRBJ2-5; D possibly uses TRBD1 or TRBD2 (5 bases each). The germline V gene encodes CDR1 MDHEN and CDR2 SYDVKM. V lost 5 bases and J lost 5, with 9 bases in between. The CDR3 length is 12 residues. As DNA, the CDR3 is TGTGCCAGCAGTGGGGGTAGGGAGACCCAGTACTTC. As protein: CASSGGRETQYF.

The V call is TRBV11-2, the J call TRBJ2-1, with 10 positions matching TRBD2. The CDR3 has 16 amino acids. Trimming took 2 bases from V and 7 from J; bases not matched to a gene: 8. The germline V gene has CDR1 SGHAT and CDR2 FQNNGV. The CDR3 coding sequence is TGTGCCAGCAGCTTAAGGAGAGCGGGAGGGCCAAATGAGCAGTTCTTC. Encoded protein: CASSLRRAGGPNEQFF.

The rearrangement links TRBV7-2 to TRBJ1-3; TRBD1 is a possible D gene (5 bases). The length of the CDR3 is 14 residues. Trimming cost V 5 bases and J 4 bases, with 12 bases left between them. CDR1 and CDR2 from the germline V gene are SGHTA and FQGNSA. CDR3 nucleotides: TGTGCCAGCAGCAACCGGGACGGCGGAAACACCATATATTTT. It is translated as CASSNRDGGNTIYF.

The V gene is TRBV7-2, the J gene TRBJ2-7, with unresolved D. The CDR3 runs 12 residues. V lost 2 bases, J lost 6 bases, and 8 bases lay in between. The germline V gene has CDR1 SGHTA and CDR2 FQGNSA. This chain's CDR3 is CASSLRVAEQYF. CDR3 bases: TGTGCCAGCAGCTTACGTGTAGCCGAGCAGTACTTC.

The chain combines TRBV5-1 with TRBJ1-1; possibly TRBD1 for D (5 bases). V was clipped by 2 bases and J by 1 base, with 9 bases between them. In germline, CDR1 is SGHRS, CDR2 YFSETQ. The CDR3 has 14 residues. This chain's CDR3 is CASSFLGQNTEAFF. The CDR3 DNA follows: TGCGCCAGCAGCTTTTTAGGACAGAACACTGAAGCTTTCTTT.

The chain recombines TRBV5-1 with TRBJ1-1; a possible D gene is TRBD1 (6 bases). CDR3 length equals 15 residues. Deletions cut 0 bases from V and 1 base from J, with 10 bases between. The germline V gene has CDR1 SGHRS and CDR2 YFSETQ. CDR3 protein: CASSLAQGKNTEAFF. The DNA for the CDR3 is TGCGCCAGCAGCTTGGCACAGGGTAAGAACACTGAAGCTTTCTTT.

This chain links TRBV29-1 with TRBJ2-4; D ambiguous. Trimming took off 1 base at V and 0 bases at J, with 7 bases between the two ends. The CDR3 has 14 residues. CDR1 is SQVTM and CDR2 is ANQGSEA in the germline V gene. The CDR3 bases are TGCAGCGTTGAAGGGGATCTAGCCAAAAACATTCAGTACTTC. This translates into CSVEGDLAKNIQYF. The full variable domain, in which reference TRBV29-1 and TRBJ2-4 provide the parts outside the CDR3, is SAVISQKPSRDICQRGTSLTIQCQVDSQVTMMFWYRQQPGQSLTLIATANQGSEATYESGFVIDKFPISRPNLTFSTLTVSNMSPEDSSIYLCSVEGDLAKNIQYFGAGTRLSVL.

In DNA, the CDR3 is TGTGCCAGCAGCTTAAGGAGCGGGCCTAACTCCGGGGAGCTGTTTTTT. Encoded protein: CASSLRSGPNSGELFF. The chain has TRBV11-2 and TRBJ2-2, with D maybe TRBD2 (6 bases). The CDR3 is 16 residues long. The germline gives CDR1 SGHAT, CDR2 FQNNGV. The ends were cut back, 2 bases at V and 6 bases at J, with 16 bases in the middle.